This T cell receptor beta chain emerged from a study of T cells expressing NK-cell markers. For the study at large: CD3+CD56+NKG2C+, CD3+CD56+NKG2C- and CD3+CD56-NKG2C+ T cells, once sorted, supplied the TCR beta repertoires. Out of eight donors sequenced, seven tested HCMV-seropositive and the remaining one seronegative.

With the 5' RACE reads reprocessed, TCRdb shows one record per CDR3 protein and no DNA. This sample's table has under 500,000 distinct CDR3 sequences. The TCR was taken from a woman between 18 and 69 years old in good health. Source material: blood T cells: a sorted CD56 or NKG2C T cell subset, CD4+ or CD8+ T cells, or bulk PBMC T cells (not recorded which).

The chain's CDR3 is CASSFQIEQYF. The chain links TRBV7-2 to TRBJ2-7. Germline CDR1 and CDR2: SGHTA and FQGNSA. The CDR3 is made up of 11 amino acids.